The TCR beta chain described here comes from a study of radiation and T cells in renal cell carcinoma. Described treatment: 15 Gy SBRT to primary tumor, nephrectomy 4 weeks later. Nephrectomy followed 15 Gy stereotactic body radiation by 4 weeks. General study points: Without pretreatment biopsies, baseline tumor clonotype presence was undetermined. From baseline, blood top tumor clonotypes peaked at 2 weeks post-radiation. Dominant CDR3 motifs were more common in irradiated tumors than controls.

This CDR3 has 16 amino acids. Germline assignment: CDR1 SGHDT and CDR2 YYEEEE. The J segment lost 3 bases and the V segment lost 4 bases, leaving 11 bases of the junction unmatched. On this clone: The target antigen is unknown.

Sequenced by immunoSEQ multiplex PCR; TCRdb stores in-frame clones only, minus some. The sample lists roughly 20,000 clones, about 60% seen once, with around 12% in the top ten. The genes are TRBV5-6 and TRBJ2-3; 7 nucleotides agree with TRBD1. The material was tumor tissue, obtained from a patient whose treatment included radiotherapy and nephrectomy. This TCR derives from a woman in her 70s with renal cell carcinoma. CDR3 sequence reads: CASSLPTGIGTDTQYF. Written as DNA, the CDR3 is TGTGCCAGCAGCCTACCGACAGGGATTGGGACAGATACGCAGTATTTT. Filled out from reference TRBV5-6 and TRBJ2-3, the complete variable domain reads DAGVTQSPTHLIKTRGQQVTLRCSPKSGHDTVSWYQQALGQGPQFIFQYYEEEERQRGNFPDRFSGHQFPNYSSELNVNALLLGDSALYLCASSLPTGIGTDTQYFGPGTRLTVL.